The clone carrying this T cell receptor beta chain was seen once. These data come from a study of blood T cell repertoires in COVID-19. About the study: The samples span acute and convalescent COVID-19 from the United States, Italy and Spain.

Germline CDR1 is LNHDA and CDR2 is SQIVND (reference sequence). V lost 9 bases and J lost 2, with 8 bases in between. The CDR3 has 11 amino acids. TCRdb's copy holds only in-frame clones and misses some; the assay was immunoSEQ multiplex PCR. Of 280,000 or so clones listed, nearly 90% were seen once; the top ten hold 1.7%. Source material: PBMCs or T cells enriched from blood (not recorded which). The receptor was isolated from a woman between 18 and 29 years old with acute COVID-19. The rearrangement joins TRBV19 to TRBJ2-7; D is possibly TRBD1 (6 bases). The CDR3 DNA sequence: TGTGCCAGGGGGGCAACCTACGAGCAGTACTTC. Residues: CARGATYEQYF.